Reported below is one T cell receptor (beta chain). Antigen unknown. This CDR3 region has 15 residues. V was clipped by 2 bases and J by 6 bases, with 11 bases between them. From germline, CDR1 is MNHEY and CDR2 SMNVEV (reference sequence). The sample originates from a study of T cell responses to AZD1222 COVID-19 vaccine. The analysis combined second doses at about 4 or about 12 weeks. General observations from the study: Unmutated regions of variants are reportedly targeted by nearly half of spike-specific TCRs. The breadth and depth of Spike-specific TCRs increased once two AZD1222 doses had been given. Clonal diversity may have been underestimated, and the donors were mostly white British, with more females than males.

TCRdb's copy holds only in-frame clones and misses some; the assay was immunoSEQ multiplex PCR. The sample yields about 160,000 clones, about 90% seen once. This TCR derives from an adult who received the AZD1222 COVID-19 vaccine. The starting material was peripheral blood, obtained 28 days after the second AZD1222 dose. The chain has TRBV27 and TRBJ1-6; perhaps TRBD1 as D (6 bases). The chain's CDR3 is CASSLRGAFNSPLHF. The CDR3, as DNA: TGTGCCAGCAGTTTACGGGGGGCGTTTAATTCACCCCTCCACTTT.